This is a list of T cell receptor beta chains from one sample in a study of T cells expressing NK-cell markers. No DNA is given; TCRdb re-called the 5' RACE reads and lists each CDR3 protein once. The specimen's table records hundreds of thousands of distinct CDR3 sequences. The material sequenced was blood T cells: a sorted CD56 or NKG2C T cell subset, CD4+ or CD8+ T cells, or bulk PBMC T cells (not recorded which). All receptors derive from a woman aged 18 to 75 in good health. CDR3s include the opening cysteine and the closing phenylalanine or tryptophan.

>TRBJ1-4|TRBV5-5
CASSPARTGSTNEKLFF
>TRBJ2-1|TRBV29-1
CSSRLAQYNEQFF
>TRBJ2-3|TRBV4-2
CASSHIAGGGTDTQYF
>TRBJ2-2|TRBV12-3/TRBV12-4
CASSFDTGELFF
>TRBJ2-3|TRBV5-1
CASSSRGGSTDTQYF
>TRBJ2-3|TRBV6-5
CASSYSVAGSSRSDTQYF
>TRBJ2-1|TRBV5-1
CASSSNYYNEQFF
>TRBJ2-7|TRBV7-9
CASSIPGGGLYEQYF
>TRBJ2-3|TRBV3-1
CASAHIGKRGFADTQYF
>TRBJ2-1|TRBV2
CASKSGLREQFF
>TRBJ2-1|TRBV9
CASSVARLAGGGSYNEQFF
>TRBJ2-7|TRBV28
CASSLVRGLNEQYF
>TRBJ1-4|TRBV7-9
CASSFTAEKLFF
>TRBJ1-1|TRBV10-2
CATGRGNTEAFF
>TRBJ1-4|TRBV2
CASSGQLRAEKLFF
>TRBJ1-2|TRBV5-6
CASSFLSGEDGYTF
>TRBJ2-1|TRBV7-2
CASRQGNEQFF
>TRBJ2-2|TRBV6-1
CASSTGLAGAITGELFF
>TRBJ1-1|TRBV20-1
CSAPLALGRGMNTEAFF
>TRBJ2-7|TRBV28
CATRSGGGTYEQYF
>TRBJ2-7|TRBV6-5
CASSYSRSYEQYF
>TRBJ2-3|TRBV5-1
CASSLADLAVRLTSTDTQYF
>TRBJ1-6|TRBV7-2
CASSFRGLNNSPLHF
>TRBJ1-5|TRBV7-2
CASSLEPGGGNQPQHF
>TRBJ2-5|TRBV20-1
CSARGTGGLKTQYF
>TRBJ2-1|TRBV9
CASSVAGRQVHEQFF